The 13 T cell receptor beta chains below come from one sample, sequenced in a study of blood T cell repertoires in COVID-19. The data were produced by immunoSEQ multiplex PCR, yet TCRdb's version contains in-frame clones alone and is incomplete. The table lists about 140,000 clones, around 86% of them singletons. Sequenced input: peripheral blood. These receptors were taken from a human donor in a cohort sampled during active COVID-19.

J is TRBJ1-3 and V is TRBV7-2; D gene ambiguous. The CDR3 covers 14 residues. V was pared by 1 base and J by 0 bases, with 4 bases between. Germline loops: CDR1 SGHTA, CDR2 FQGNSA. CDR3 nucleotides: TGTGCCAGCAGCTTAGACATCTCTGGAAACACCATATATTTT. Translation gives CASSLDISGNTIYF.

The gene calls are TRBV11-3 and TRBJ1-1; a possible D gene is TRBD1 (5 bases). Germline V gives CDR1 SGHNT, CDR2 YENEEA. Deletions cut 4 bases from V and 7 bases from J, with 16 bases between. This CDR3 spans 14 amino acids. The CDR3 is CASSSRDGGGEAFF. The CDR3 nucleotides are TGTGCCAGCAGCTCCCGGGATGGGGGGGGTGAAGCTTTCTTT.

This clone was counted once. Germline is not matched at one junction end, which may reflect a read error. The genes are TRBV6-1 and TRBJ1-1; TRBD1 agrees at 7 bases. The CDR3 spans 14 residues. CDR1 MNHNS and CDR2 SASEGT come from the germline V gene. The CDR3 DNA sequence: TGTGCCAGCAGGGAAGGGACAGCGAACACTGAAGCTTTCTTT. Protein: CASREGTANTEAFF.

The chain joins TRBV19 to TRBJ2-6; D ambiguous. V lost 7 bases, J lost 1 base, and 11 bases lay in between. The CDR3 spans 15 residues. Germline CDR1 is LNHDA and CDR2 is SQIVND (reference sequence). CDR3 region: CASTTQTSGANVLTF. In DNA form, the CDR3 reads TGTGCCAGTACCACACAAACGTCTGGGGCCAACGTCCTGACTTTC.

Turning to this clone: The same CDR3 can be traced to other DNA sequences in this sample. The genes are TRBV3-1 (or the pseudogene TRBV3-2) and TRBJ2-7, with TRBD2 matching 13 bases. The V gene end was trimmed by 0 bases and the J gene end by 3 bases; junction bases not matched to a gene: 8. Germline V gene data show CDR1 as LGHDT and CDR2 as YNNKEL (reference sequence). The CDR3 contains 18 residues. The CDR3 is CASSQDLRTSGSLYEQYF. The CDR3 region has the DNA TGTGCCAGCAGCCAAGATTTGAGGACTAGCGGGAGTCTCTACGAGCAGTACTTC.

The chain joins TRBV7-2 to TRBJ2-7, with a tentative D call TRBD1 (6 bases). V was pared by 4 bases and J by 1 base, with 11 bases between. CDR1 is SGHTA and CDR2 is FQGNSA in the germline V gene. The CDR3 runs 14 residues. Here the CDR3 DNA reads TGTGCCAGCAGCTCCAAACAGGGTTCCTACGAGCAGTACTTC. As protein: CASSSKQGSYEQYF.

J is TRBJ2-7 and V is TRBV6-5, with a possible D match to TRBD1 (5 bases). The germline gives CDR1 MNHEY, CDR2 SVGAGI. This CDR3 spans 11 amino acids. The V end was cut by 6 bases, the J end by 7 bases, with 10 bases between. CDR3 in DNA: TGTGCCAGCAGCCAGAAGGGGGAGCAGTACTTC. Amino acids: CASSQKGEQYF.

This clone was seen once. The chain links TRBV6-2 or TRBV6-3 to TRBJ2-1, with D maybe TRBD2 (6 bases). V lost 2 bases, J lost 0 bases, and 17 bases lay in between. CDR3 length equals 18 residues. The germline CDR1 and CDR2 sequences are MNHEY and SVGEGT. The CDR3 is CASSYRPKAGGSYNEQFF. CDR3 DNA sequence: TGTGCCAGCAGTTACCGACCTAAAGCGGGCGGCTCCTACAATGAGCAGTTCTTC.

This chain connects TRBV9 to TRBJ2-1; 10 bases align to TRBD2. The J segment lost 6 bases and the V segment lost 6 bases, leaving 15 bases of the junction unmatched. Germline lookup yields CDR1 SGDLS and CDR2 YYNGEE. The CDR3 sequence is 17 residues long. The CDR3 region is CASTLVDWASGSNEQFF. The CDR3 region has the DNA TGTGCCAGCACCCTAGTGGATTGGGCTAGCGGGAGCAATGAGCAGTTCTTC.

This chain links TRBV10-3 with TRBJ2-5; 8 bases fit TRBD1. There are 14 residues in the CDR3. The V and J ends lost 4 bases and 5 bases, in that order; junction bases with no gene match: 6. The germline V gene encodes CDR1 ENHRY and CDR2 SYGVKD. This chain's CDR3 is CAISGVQGEETQYF. The CDR3 DNA is TGTGCCATCAGTGGGGTACAGGGGGAGGAGACCCAGTACTTC.

The rearrangement uses TRBV4-3 and TRBJ2-7, with 9 bases identical to TRBD2. The V gene's germline CDR1 is LGHNA and CDR2 YSLEER. V dropped 0 bases and J dropped 2; count of bases not matched to a gene: 8. The CDR3 is 17 amino acids. CDR3 sequence reads: CASSQEGAGGVPYEQYF. CDR3 in DNA: TGCGCCAGCAGCCAAGAGGGCGCGGGAGGGGTCCCCTACGAGCAGTACTTC.

This sequence joins TRBV5-4 and TRBJ2-1; possibly TRBD1 for D (6 bases). The CDR3 runs to 15 residues. Germline assignment: CDR1 SGHNT and CDR2 YYREEE (reference sequence). V was pared by 1 base and J by 2 bases, with 10 bases between. CDR3 loop: CASSLSRGTYNEQFF. CDR3 bases: TGTGCCAGCAGCTTGTCCAGGGGAACCTACAATGAGCAGTTCTTC.

This clone appeared a few times. The rearrangement uses TRBV24-1 and TRBJ1-5, with D possibly matching TRBD1 (6 bases). Germline values: CDR1 KGHDR, CDR2 SFDVKD. The CDR3 is made up of 15 amino acids. The V and J ends lost 5 bases and 0 bases respectively, with 10 bases between them. CDR3 residues: CATSGGQYSNQPQHF. The CDR3 DNA reads TGTGCCACCAGTGGGGGACAATATAGCAATCAGCCCCAGCATTTT.